This T cell receptor beta chain was recorded in a study of blood T cell repertoires in COVID-19. Study background: Acute and convalescent COVID-19 specimens originated in the United States, Italy and Spain. The cDNA or gDNA used as material had been derived from T cells, B-cell-depleted T cells, or PBMCs.

The CDR3 has 18 amino acids. V lost 5 bases, J lost 4 bases, and 14 bases stayed unmatched. Looked up from germline, CDR1 is SGHAT and CDR2 is FQNNGV. This clone showed up just a few times. In the authors' methods: Reference gene primer amplification yielded estimated nucleated cell counts. Here immunoSEQ multiplex PCR was the method, and the copy in TCRdb shows in-frame clones only, minus some. The V and J calls and the clone size are those of that table, but D and trimming were determined from the DNA. This sample has some 97,000 clones, with about 90% found just once. The receptor comes from a young man in a cohort sampled during active COVID-19. Sequenced sample: peripheral blood. The chain uses TRBV11-2 and TRBJ1-6; 7 nucleotides match TRBD1. The CDR3 spells CASSPRTGHGTYNSPLHF. The CDR3 DNA reads as TGTGCCAGCAGCCCGCGGACAGGACACGGTACTTATAATTCACCCCTCCACTTT. The full variable domain, its missing parts supplied by reference TRBV11-2 and TRBJ1-6, is EAGVAQSPRYKIIEKRQSVAFWCNPISGHATLYWYQQILGQGPKLLIQFQNNGVVDDSQLPKDRFSAERLKGVDSTLKIQPAKLEDSAVYLCASSPRTGHGTYNSPLHFGNGTRLTVT.